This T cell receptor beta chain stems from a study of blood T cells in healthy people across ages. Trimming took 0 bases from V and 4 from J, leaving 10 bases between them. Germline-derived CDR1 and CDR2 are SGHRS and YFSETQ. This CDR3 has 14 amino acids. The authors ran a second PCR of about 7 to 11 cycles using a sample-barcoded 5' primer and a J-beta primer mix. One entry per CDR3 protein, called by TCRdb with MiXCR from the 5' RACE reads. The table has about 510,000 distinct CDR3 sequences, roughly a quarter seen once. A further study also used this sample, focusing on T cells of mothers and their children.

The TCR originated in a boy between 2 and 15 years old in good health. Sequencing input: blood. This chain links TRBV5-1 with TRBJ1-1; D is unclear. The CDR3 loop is CASSLVGEITEAFF. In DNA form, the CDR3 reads TGCGCCAGCAGCTTGGTTGGGGAAATCACTGAAGCTTTCTTT.